The T cell receptor beta chain under discussion was sequenced for a study of cytomegalovirus exposure and HLA in healthy donors. General observations from the study: The HLA-A and HLA-B alleles of most subjects were reportedly predicted accurately from TCR beta sequences.

Vbeta (60) and Jbeta (13) primers were used in the PCR. The data were produced by immunoSEQ multiplex PCR, yet TCRdb's version contains in-frame clones alone and is incomplete. The table records fewer than 100,000 clones, around three quarters of them present only once. This clone turned up a few times. The antigen remains unidentified. The CDR3 runs to 15 residues. Germline CDR1 SEHNR, CDR2 FQNEAQ (reference sequence). The V end lost 5 bases, the J end lost 1 base, and 12 bases lay between the germline ends. Sampled while nominally healthy, donors likely had unrecorded immune exposures. Sequenced: PBMCs. The J gene is TRBJ1-5, the V gene TRBV7-9; D is uncertain. This clonotype originated in a male donor in good health and CMV-seronegative. CDR3 sequence (DNA): TGTGCCAGCAGCACCGGCGGCGGCAGCAATCAGCCCCAGCATTTT. Translated, it gives CASSTGGGSNQPQHF.